Presented here are 18 T cell receptor beta chains from one specimen sequenced in a study of T cell responses to AZD1222 COVID-19 vaccine. The repertoire was sequenced with immunoSEQ multiplex PCR; TCRdb's copy has only in-frame clones and lacks some. This table holds around 86,000 clones, almost 90% found once. The material sequenced was peripheral blood, taken on day 0 of AZD1222 vaccination. The receptor set was obtained from an adult in good health.

The chain links TRBV4-1 to TRBJ1-1, with 9 bases identical to TRBD1. This CDR3 has 16 residues. The V segment lost 2 bases and the J segment 6 bases; nucleotides outside the gene matches: 10. Germline CDR1 and CDR2: MGHRA and YSYEKL. Written as DNA, the CDR3 is TGCGCCAGCAGCCAATCCCCCGGGACAGGGAGCGCTGAAGCTTTCTTT. As protein: CASSQSPGTGSAEAFF.

This sequence joins TRBV7-2 and TRBJ1-1, with a weak D call TRBD1 (5 bases). Germline CDR1 SGHTA, CDR2 FQGNSA. CDR3 length: 16 residues. With 1 base removed from V and 5 bases from J, the gap between germline ends came to 17 bases. This CDR3 is CASSLVSPGGKTEAFF. DNA of the CDR3: TGTGCCAGCAGCTTAGTGTCCCCGGGGGGGAAAACTGAAGCTTTCTTT.

The rearrangement joins TRBV7-2 to TRBJ2-3, with D perhaps TRBD2 (5 bases). V dropped 1 base and J dropped 3 bases, with 11 bases sitting between them. Germline loops: CDR1 SGHTA, CDR2 FQGNSA. The CDR3 runs to 15 residues. The CDR3 DNA is TGTGCCAGCAGCTTAGACGGACTGCGGACAGATACGCAGTATTTT. It encodes CASSLDGLRTDTQYF. The full variable domain, in which reference TRBV7-2 and TRBJ2-3 provide the parts outside the CDR3, is GAGVSQSPSNKVTEKGKDVELRCDPISGHTALYWYRQSLGQGLEFLIYFQGNSAPDKSGLPSDRFSAERTGGSVSTLTIQRTQQEDSAVYLCASSLDGLRTDTQYFGPGTRLTVL.

V usage is TRBV5-1 and J usage is TRBJ2-7; D is undetermined. Germline V gene sequence: CDR1 SGHRS, CDR2 YFSETQ. This CDR3 has 12 amino acids. V lost 3 bases and J lost 5, with 9 bases in between. The CDR3 DNA is TGCGCCAGCAGCTCCGCCGGCGACGAGCAGTACTTC. It specifies CASSSAGDEQYF.

The gene calls are TRBV19 and TRBJ2-7; D is tentatively TRBD1 or TRBD2 (5 bases each). V lost 1 base, J lost 2 bases, and 9 bases lay in between. Germline V gives CDR1 LNHDA, CDR2 SQIVND (reference sequence). CDR3 size: 14 residues. The DNA of the CDR3 is TGTGCCAGTAGTATAGCGGGGACCGCCTACGAGCAGTACTTC. Translating gives CASSIAGTAYEQYF.

The chain employs TRBV19 and TRBJ2-1, with a weak D call TRBD2 (5 bases). The V end was cut by 3 bases, the J end by 0 bases, with 12 bases between. Germline CDR1 and CDR2: LNHDA and SQIVND (reference sequence). The CDR3 has 16 residues. The CDR3 loop reads CASSISSGNSYNEQFF. CDR3 bases: TGTGCCAGTAGTATCAGTTCGGGGAACTCCTACAATGAGCAGTTCTTC.

The gene calls are TRBV18 and TRBJ2-1, with 7 bases lining up with TRBD2. Germline CDR1 is KGHSH and CDR2 is LQKENI. The CDR3 is 14 amino acids. The V segment lost 4 bases and the J segment 7 bases; nucleotides outside the gene matches: 7. The CDR3 DNA follows: TGTGCCAGCTCACGGGTCCCCGGGGGGAATGAGCAGTTCTTC. Its translation: CASSRVPGGNEQFF.

This sequence joins TRBV30 and TRBJ2-3; the match to TRBD2 covers 8 bases. The germline V gene has CDR1 GTSNPN and CDR2 SVGIG (reference sequence). This CDR3 has 15 residues. V lost 2 bases and J lost 6; bases outside the gene matches: 10. CDR3 sequence: CAWSLAGGGFDTQYF. CDR3 DNA sequence: TGTGCCTGGAGTCTAGCGGGCGGGGGGTTTGATACGCAGTATTTT.

The chain joins TRBV4-2 to TRBJ2-5; TRBD2 aligns across 7 bases. The CDR3 is made up of 14 amino acids. From germline, CDR1 is LGHNA and CDR2 YNFKEQ. Trimming took 4 bases from V and 2 from J; bases not matched to a gene: 4. CDR3: CASSLGTKQETQYF. CDR3 sequence (DNA): TGTGCCAGCAGCCTGGGGACTAAGCAAGAGACCCAGTACTTC.

The chain uses TRBV19 and TRBJ1-4; D unclear. The germline CDR1 and CDR2 sequences are LNHDA and SQIVND (reference sequence). Trimming pared 6 bases from V and 7 bases from J, leaving 15 bases between. The CDR3 runs to 14 residues. This CDR3 reads CASSPTSNAEKLFF. The CDR3 DNA reads as TGTGCCAGTAGCCCGACCTCCAACGCTGAAAAACTGTTTTTT.

The chain couples TRBV23-1 to TRBJ1-5; TRBD1 is a possible D gene (5 bases). TRBV23-1 is known as an ORF, though its function is uncertain. The CDR3 runs 14 residues. With 8 bases removed from V and 10 bases from J, the gap between germline ends came to 21 bases. The CDR3 nucleotides read TGCGCCAGCTGTTCTAGGGACGGTATGTTTCCCCAGCATTTT. This codes for CASCSRDGMFPQHF.

The J gene is TRBJ1-1, the V gene TRBV19; the match to TRBD1 covers 9 bases. The germline V gene has CDR1 LNHDA and CDR2 SQIVND (reference sequence). Trimming cost V 2 bases and J 7 bases; bases outside gene matches: 2. This CDR3 spans 13 amino acids. The CDR3, as DNA: TGTGCCAGTAGTATACGGACAGGGGATGAAGCTTTCTTT. The encoded protein is CASSIRTGDEAFF.

V gene TRBV6-1 combines with J gene TRBJ2-7; TRBD1 matches at 10 bases. J gave up 3 bases and V 3 bases, and 5 bases lay outside the gene matches. In germline, CDR1 is MNHNS, CDR2 SASEGT. This CDR3 comprises 15 residues. Here the CDR3 DNA reads TGTGCCAGCAGTGAGTGGACAGGGGGGGTCTACGAGCAGTACTTC. Translated: CASSEWTGGVYEQYF.

The chain links TRBV5-5 to TRBJ1-1; 8 bases map to TRBD1. The CDR3 runs 15 residues. The ends lost 0 bases at V and 1 base at J; junction bases unmatched: 2. The V gene's germline CDR1 is SGHKS and CDR2 YYEKEE (reference sequence). CDR3 region: CASSLVGTGNTEAFF. The CDR3 DNA reads as TGTGCCAGCAGCTTGGTAGGGACAGGGAACACTGAAGCTTTCTTT.

The rearrangement uses TRBV28 and TRBJ1-5; the D gene is possibly TRBD1 (6 bases). Per germline, CDR1 MDHEN and CDR2 SYDVKM. V was trimmed by 1 base and J by 3 bases, leaving 13 bases between them. This CDR3 spans 16 amino acids. CDR3 sequence (DNA): TGTGCCAGCAGTTTATCCGGCAGGGGAATCAATCAGCCCCAGCATTTT. This translates into CASSLSGRGINQPQHF. Supplemented by reference TRBV28 and TRBJ1-5, the full variable domain reads DVKVTQSSRYLVKRTGEKVFLECVQDMDHENMFWYRQDPGLGLRLIYFSYDVKMKEKGDIPEGYSVSREKKERFSLILESASTNQTSMYLCASSLSGRGINQPQHFGDGTRLSIL.

The V gene is TRBV4-3, the J gene TRBJ2-6; no clear D gene. With 4 bases removed from V and 0 bases from J, the gap between germline ends came to 10 bases. Germline values: CDR1 LGHNA, CDR2 YSLEER. This CDR3 has 16 amino acids. The CDR3: CASSPTASSGANVLTF. The CDR3 nucleotides are TGCGCCAGCAGCCCCACAGCAAGCTCTGGGGCCAACGTCCTGACTTTC.

The chain combines TRBV7-9 with TRBJ2-2; D remains ambiguous. V lost 1 base, J lost 2 bases, and 5 bases lay in between. The CDR3 loop spans 14 amino acids. Looked up from germline, CDR1 is SEHNR and CDR2 is FQNEAQ (reference sequence). In nucleotides, the CDR3 is TGTGCCAGCAGCTTAGGGACCAACACCGGGGAGCTGTTTTTT. Encoded protein: CASSLGTNTGELFF.

The chain uses TRBV5-8 and TRBJ1-2; D not resolved. Deletions cut 0 bases from V and 7 bases from J, with 22 bases between. CDR3 length: 17 amino acids. Germline V CDR1 and CDR2: SGHTS, YDEGEE. The CDR3 coding sequence is TGTGCCAGCAGCTTGGCCCGGCAGGCGGGCCGATTTGGTGGCTACACCTTC. It is translated as CASSLARQAGRFGGYTF.